This is a list of T cell receptor beta chains from one sample in a study of cytomegalovirus exposure and HLA in healthy donors. Libraries were prepared by immunoSEQ multiplex PCR; TCRdb keeps only in-frame clonotypes and omits some of them. Of a few hundred thousand clones listed, about 91% are singletons. Sequenced material: PBMCs. Receptor source: a woman aged 18 to 35 in good health and CMV-seronegative. Both conserved end residues are part of each CDR3. The D gene is left open where the match is weak. The size entry is marked missing in some rows and otherwise reads once, few, many or a size class.

size	D	J	V	DNA	CDR3
.	.	TRBJ2-7	TRBV7-9	TGTGCCAGCAGCTTCCAAGAGGTCGGCTACGAGCAGTACTTC	CASSFQEVGYEQYF
.	TRBD1	TRBJ2-7	TRBV18	TGTGCCAGCTCACCAGTCAGGGGGCTAGAGCAGTACTTC	CASSPVRGLEQYF
.	.	TRBJ2-1	TRBV2	TGTGCCAGCAGTGGCGACTATAGCTCCTACAATGAGCAGTTCTTC	CASSGDYSSYNEQFF
.	TRBD2	TRBJ2-1	TRBV7-9	TGTGCCAGCAGCACTAGCGGGAGGGTTCGCAATGAGCAGTTCTTC	CASSTSGRVRNEQFF
.	TRBD1	TRBJ2-5	TRBV4-1	TGCGCCAGCAGCCCCCGGGACAGAGGCCAAGAGACCCAGTACTTC	CASSPRDRGQETQYF
.	.	TRBJ1-3	TRBV5-1	TGCGCCAGCAGCTTGGGTTCGGGAAACACCATATATTTT	CASSLGSGNTIYF
.	.	TRBJ2-3	TRBV18	TGTGCCAGCTCACCACCTAGCGGATACACAGATACGCAGTATTTT	CASSPPSGYTDTQYF
.	.	TRBJ2-1	TRBV28	TGTGCCAGCAAGGAAGCGGTTTACAATGAGCAGTTCTTC	CASKEAVYNEQFF
.	TRBD2	TRBJ2-7	TRBV11-1	TGTGCCAGCAGTTGTCTAGCGGACCCCTACGAGCAGTACTTC	CASSCLADPYEQYF
.	TRBD1	TRBJ2-1	TRBV5-1	TGCGCCAGCGAACGGACAGGATCCTACAATGAGCAGTTCTTC	CASERTGSYNEQFF
.	.	TRBJ2-5	TRBV10-3	TGTGCCATCAGTGAGTCGCAGGGGCTGGAGACCCAGTACTTC	CAISESQGLETQYF
.	TRBD1	TRBJ2-7	TRBV4-1	TGCGCCAGCAGCCAAGGCGGCAGGGGGCCCTACGAGCAGTACTTC	CASSQGGRGPYEQYF
.	TRBD2	TRBJ2-1	TRBV27	TGTGCCAGCAGTTACGGGACTAGCGGCAATGAGCAGTTCTTC	CASSYGTSGNEQFF
.	TRBD1	TRBJ2-7	TRBV7-2	TGTGCCAGCAGCCCACGGACAGGGTCCTACGAGCAGTACTTC	CASSPRTGSYEQYF
few	.	TRBJ1-5	TRBV11-2	TGTGCCAGCAGCTTAGGGAGGGGTGACTATCAGCCCCAGCATTTT	CASSLGRGDYQPQHF
.	.	TRBJ2-3	TRBV27	TGTGCCAGCACCTCAGGGGGAGGTGTTACGCAGTATTTT	CASTSGGGVTQYF
few	.	TRBJ1-1	TRBV27	TGTGCCAGCAGGCACAGGGAGAACACTGAAGCTTTCTTT	CASRHRENTEAFF
.	TRBD1	TRBJ2-2	TRBV7-8	TGTGCCAGCAGCTGGACAGGGAACGGGGAGCTGTTTTTT	CASSWTGNGELFF
.	TRBD1	TRBJ2-3	TRBV18	TGTGCCAGCTCACCCCCTGACAGGGCCGATACGCAGTATTTT	CASSPPDRADTQYF
.	.	TRBJ2-7	TRBV6-7	TGTGCCAGCAGTTACCCCATACATAAGACAGGTAACTACGAGCAGTACTTC	CASSYPIHKTGNYEQYF
.	.	TRBJ2-1	TRBV27	TGTGCCAGCAGAACCAGGTCGGGAAATTCGGCCTACAATGAGCAGTTCTTC	CASRTRSGNSAYNEQFF
.	TRBD2	TRBJ2-3	TRBV9	TGTGCCAGCAGCGAAAGCGGGAGGGATTCCACAGATACGCAGTATTTT	CASSESGRDSTDTQYF
.	TRBD2	TRBJ2-3	TRBV6-1	TGTGCCAGCAGAGCCACCGGGACTAACACAGATACGCAGTATTTT	CASRATGTNTDTQYF
.	TRBD2	TRBJ2-2	TRBV6-6	TGTGCCAGCAGGCCCCTAGCGGGAGGCACCGGGGAGCTGTTTTTT	CASRPLAGGTGELFF
.	TRBD2	TRBJ2-7	TRBV10-3	TGTGCCATCAGTGAGTCGATCGTGGGAGGGACCTCCTACGAGCAGTACTTC	CAISESIVGGTSYEQYF
.	.	TRBJ2-1	TRBV7-9	TGTGCCAGCAGCACTTCGGAGTACAATGAGCAGTTCTTC	CASSTSEYNEQFF